This T cell receptor beta chain came from a study of OX40 agonist ivuxolimab in advanced cancers. Study-level background: Given to patients was ivuxolimab, an agonistic anti-OX40 (CD134) antibody. Study outcomes and limitations: Compared with others, partial responders at 0.1-3.0 mg/kg displayed clonal expansion among the lowest.

Comment on this clone: Its matching antigen is unknown.

Generated by immunoSEQ multiplex PCR, the TCRdb table keeps only in-frame clones and is missing some. The sample records 100,000 or so clones, around 91% being singletons. Trimming removed 6 bases at V and 2 bases at J, with 6 bases between. This CDR3 spans 12 amino acids. Germline V gene sequence: CDR1 MNHEY, CDR2 SMNVEV (reference sequence). This clonotype originated in an adult with an advanced solid tumor such as melanoma, head and neck, liver or kidney cancer. Material: CD4+ or CD8+ T cells sorted from blood, obtained in a trial of the OX40 agonist ivuxolimab. The J gene is TRBJ2-3, the V gene TRBV27, with D unclear. The CDR3 DNA is TGTGCCAGCAGGGGAATCACAGATACGCAGTATTTT. Translating it yields CASRGITDTQYF.